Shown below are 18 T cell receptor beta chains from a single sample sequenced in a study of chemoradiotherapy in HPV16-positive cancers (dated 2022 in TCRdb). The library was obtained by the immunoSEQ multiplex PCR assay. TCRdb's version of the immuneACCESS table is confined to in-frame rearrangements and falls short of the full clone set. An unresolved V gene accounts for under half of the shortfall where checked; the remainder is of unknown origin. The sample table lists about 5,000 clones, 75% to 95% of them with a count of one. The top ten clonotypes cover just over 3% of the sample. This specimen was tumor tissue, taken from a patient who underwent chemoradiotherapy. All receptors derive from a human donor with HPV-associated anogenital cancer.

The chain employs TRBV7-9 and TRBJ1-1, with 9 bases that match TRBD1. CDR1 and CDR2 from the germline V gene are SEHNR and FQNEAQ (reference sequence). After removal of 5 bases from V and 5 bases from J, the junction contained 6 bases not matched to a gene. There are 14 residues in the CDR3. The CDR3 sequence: CASSLTGGATEAFF. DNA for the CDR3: TGTGCCAGCAGCCTAACAGGGGGCGCGACTGAAGCTTTCTTT.

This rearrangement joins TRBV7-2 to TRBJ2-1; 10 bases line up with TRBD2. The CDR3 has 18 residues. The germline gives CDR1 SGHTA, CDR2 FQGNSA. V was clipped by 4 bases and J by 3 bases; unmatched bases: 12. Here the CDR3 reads CASSSLLAGGANYNEQFF. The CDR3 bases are TGTGCCAGCAGCTCCCTCTTAGCGGGGGGCGCGAACTACAATGAGCAGTTCTTC.

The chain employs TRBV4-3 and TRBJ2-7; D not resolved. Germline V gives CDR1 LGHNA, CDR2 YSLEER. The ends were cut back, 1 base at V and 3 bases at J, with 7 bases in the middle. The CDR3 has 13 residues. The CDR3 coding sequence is TGCGCCAGCAGCCAAGCACAGTACTACGAGCAGTACTTC. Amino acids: CASSQAQYYEQYF.

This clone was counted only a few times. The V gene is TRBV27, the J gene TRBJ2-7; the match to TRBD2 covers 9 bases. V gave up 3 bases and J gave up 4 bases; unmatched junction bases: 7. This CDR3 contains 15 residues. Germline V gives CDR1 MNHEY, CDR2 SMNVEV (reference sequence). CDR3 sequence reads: CASSFPSGEAYEQYF. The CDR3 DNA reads TGTGCCAGCAGTTTTCCTAGCGGGGAGGCTTACGAGCAGTACTTC.

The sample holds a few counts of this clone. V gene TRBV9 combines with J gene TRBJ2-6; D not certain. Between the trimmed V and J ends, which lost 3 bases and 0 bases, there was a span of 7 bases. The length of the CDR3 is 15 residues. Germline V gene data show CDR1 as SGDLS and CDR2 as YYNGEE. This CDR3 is CASSAGNSGANVLTF. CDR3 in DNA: TGTGCCAGCAGCGCTGGGAACTCTGGGGCCAACGTCCTGACTTTC.

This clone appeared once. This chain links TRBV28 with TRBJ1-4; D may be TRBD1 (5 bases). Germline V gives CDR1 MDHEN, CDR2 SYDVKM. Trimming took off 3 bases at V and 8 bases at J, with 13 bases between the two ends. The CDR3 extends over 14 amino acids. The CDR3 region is CASSLERGREKLFF. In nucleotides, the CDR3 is TGTGCCAGCAGTTTGGAAAGGGGTAGGGAAAAACTGTTTTTT.

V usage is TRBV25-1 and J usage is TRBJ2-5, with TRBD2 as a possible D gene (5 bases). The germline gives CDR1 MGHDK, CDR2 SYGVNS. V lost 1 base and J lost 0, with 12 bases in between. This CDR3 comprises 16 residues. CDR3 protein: CASSELTKVYQETQYF. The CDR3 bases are TGTGCCAGCAGTGAATTGACTAAGGTTTACCAAGAGACCCAGTACTTC.

The CDR3 DNA reads TGCGCCAGCAGCCTCCAGCGGGACTCCTACGAGCAGTACTTC. Its protein product is CASSLQRDSYEQYF. J is TRBJ2-7 and V is TRBV4-1; 7 nucleotides agree with TRBD2. Germline V lookup: CDR1 MGHRA, CDR2 YSYEKL. This CDR3 contains 14 residues. Trimming cost V 4 bases and J 0 bases; bases outside gene matches: 3.

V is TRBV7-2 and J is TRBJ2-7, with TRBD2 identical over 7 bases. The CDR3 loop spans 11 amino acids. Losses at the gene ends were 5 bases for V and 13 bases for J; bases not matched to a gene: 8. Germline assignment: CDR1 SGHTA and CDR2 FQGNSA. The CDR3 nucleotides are TGTGCCAGCAGCCGCGGACTAGAACAATACTTC. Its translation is CASSRGLEQYF.

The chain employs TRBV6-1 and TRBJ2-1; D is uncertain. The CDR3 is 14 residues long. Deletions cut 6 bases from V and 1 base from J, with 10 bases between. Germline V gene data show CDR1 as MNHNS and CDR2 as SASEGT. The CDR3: CASSLAASYNEQFF. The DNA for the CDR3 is TGTGCCAGCAGCCTCGCGGCGTCCTACAATGAGCAGTTCTTC.

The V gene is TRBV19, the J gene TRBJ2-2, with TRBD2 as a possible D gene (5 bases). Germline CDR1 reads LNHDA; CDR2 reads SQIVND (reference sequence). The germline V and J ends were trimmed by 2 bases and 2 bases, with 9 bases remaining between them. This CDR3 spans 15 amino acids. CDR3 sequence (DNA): TGTGCCAGTAGTATAATGGGAGTTAACACCGGGGAGCTGTTTTTT. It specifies CASSIMGVNTGELFF.

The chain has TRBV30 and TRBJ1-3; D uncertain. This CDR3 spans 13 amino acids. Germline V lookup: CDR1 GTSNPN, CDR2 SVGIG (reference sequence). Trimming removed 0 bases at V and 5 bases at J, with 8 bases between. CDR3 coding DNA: TGTGCCTGGAGTGTGGGTTCCCGAAACACCATATATTTT. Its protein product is CAWSVGSRNTIYF.

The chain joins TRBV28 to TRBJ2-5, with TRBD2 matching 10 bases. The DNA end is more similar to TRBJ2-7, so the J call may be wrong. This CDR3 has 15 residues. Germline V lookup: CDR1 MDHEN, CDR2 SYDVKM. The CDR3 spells CASSLGASGSGEQYF. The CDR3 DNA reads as TGTGCCAGCAGCCTGGGGGCTAGCGGGAGCGGCGAGCAGTACTTC.

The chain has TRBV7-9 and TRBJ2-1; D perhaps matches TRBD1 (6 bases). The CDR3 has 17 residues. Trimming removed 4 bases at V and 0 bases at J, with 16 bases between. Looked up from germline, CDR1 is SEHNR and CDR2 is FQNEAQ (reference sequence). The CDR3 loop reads CASSSPTGLSSYNEQFF. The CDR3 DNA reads TGTGCCAGCAGCTCACCCACAGGGCTCAGCTCCTACAATGAGCAGTTCTTC.

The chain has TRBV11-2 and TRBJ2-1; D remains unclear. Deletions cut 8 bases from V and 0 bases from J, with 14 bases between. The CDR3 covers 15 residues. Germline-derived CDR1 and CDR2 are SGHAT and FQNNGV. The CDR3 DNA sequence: TGTGCCAGCCGAAACGTGCTCCTCTCCTACAATGAGCAGTTCTTC. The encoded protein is CASRNVLLSYNEQFF.

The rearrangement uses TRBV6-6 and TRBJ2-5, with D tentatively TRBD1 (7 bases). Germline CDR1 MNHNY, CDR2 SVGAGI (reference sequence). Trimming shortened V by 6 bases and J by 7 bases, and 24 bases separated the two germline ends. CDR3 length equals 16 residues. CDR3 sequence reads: CASSLNLARSGGTQYF. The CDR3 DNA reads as TGTGCCAGCAGCCTGAACCTAGCGCGATCAGGGGGGACCCAGTACTTC.

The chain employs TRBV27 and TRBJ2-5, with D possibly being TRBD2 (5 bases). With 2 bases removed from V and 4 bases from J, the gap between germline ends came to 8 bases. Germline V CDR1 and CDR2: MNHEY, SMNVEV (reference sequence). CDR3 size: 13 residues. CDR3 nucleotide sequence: TGTGCCAGCAGTTTAAGGCTAGCAGAGACCCAGTACTTC. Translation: CASSLRLAETQYF.

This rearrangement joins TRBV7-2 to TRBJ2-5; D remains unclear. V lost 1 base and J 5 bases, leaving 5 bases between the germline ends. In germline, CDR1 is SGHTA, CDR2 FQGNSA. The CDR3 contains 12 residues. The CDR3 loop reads CASSLGSETQYF. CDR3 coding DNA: TGTGCCAGCAGCTTAGGGTCCGAGACCCAGTACTTC.